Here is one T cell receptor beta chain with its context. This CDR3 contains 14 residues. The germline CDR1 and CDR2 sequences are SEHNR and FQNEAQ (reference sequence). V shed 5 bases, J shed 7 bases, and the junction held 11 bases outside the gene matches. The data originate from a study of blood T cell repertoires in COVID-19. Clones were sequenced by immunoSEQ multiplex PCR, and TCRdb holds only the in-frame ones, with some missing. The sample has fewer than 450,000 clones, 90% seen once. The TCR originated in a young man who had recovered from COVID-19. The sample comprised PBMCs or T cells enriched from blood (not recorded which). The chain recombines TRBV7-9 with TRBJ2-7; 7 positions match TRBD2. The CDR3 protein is CASSRRDYPGEQYF. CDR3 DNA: TGTGCCAGCAGCAGACGGGACTACCCGGGGGAGCAGTACTTC.